This T cell receptor (beta chain) stems from a study of molecular identifiers for immune sequencing clone quantification. Germline V gene data show CDR1 as MNHEY and CDR2 as SVGAGI. This CDR3 is 14 amino acids long. V shed 6 bases, J shed 5 bases, and the junction held 8 bases outside the gene matches. A CD8+CD4-CCR7+CD45RA+ gate was used to sort naive CD8 T cells. In this sample, this clonotype turned up many times. TCRdb reanalysed the PCR reads using MiXCR and keeps one entry per CDR3 protein. The table shows about 320,000 distinct CDR3 sequences, with roughly a quarter occurring only once. The chain has TRBV6-5 and TRBJ2-7; the match to TRBD1 covers 9 bases. The source is a human donor in good health. Some libraries in this study had Jurkat cell RNA spiked in. The sequenced sample was naive CD8+ T cells from blood, with Jurkat cell RNA spiked in. As for subset: FACS-sorted CD8+CD4-CCR7+CD45RA+ naive T cells. The chain's CDR3 is CASSRDREGNEQYF. The DNA for the CDR3 is TGTGCCAGCAGCCGGGACAGGGAGGGGAACGAGCAGTACTTC.